Below are 10 T cell receptor beta chains sequenced from a single sample in a study of T cell responses to AZD1222 COVID-19 vaccine. Profiling relied on immunoSEQ multiplex PCR, and the TCRdb table lists in-frame clones only, not all of them. The sample contains roughly 180,000 clones, about 90% of which appear only once. The sample here was peripheral blood, taken on day 0 of MenACWY control vaccination. All receptors come from an adult in good health.

This rearrangement joins TRBV5-5 to TRBJ1-1; D unresolved. Trimming cost V 1 base and J 5 bases, with 12 bases left between them. This CDR3 contains 14 residues. The germline gives CDR1 SGHKS, CDR2 YYEKEE (reference sequence). CDR3: CASSLYGDGTEAFF. DNA of the CDR3: TGTGCCAGCAGCTTGTATGGGGATGGGACTGAAGCTTTCTTT. The full variable domain, its missing parts supplied by reference TRBV5-5 and TRBJ1-1, is DAGVTQSPTHLIKTRGQQVTLRCSPISGHKSVSWYQQVLGQGPQFIFQYYEKEERGRGNFPDRFSARQFPNYSSELNVNALLLGDSALYLCASSLYGDGTEAFFGQGTRLTVV.

The chain has TRBV7-8 and TRBJ2-1; D possibly matches TRBD1 or TRBD2 (5 bases each). CDR3 size: 14 residues. The germline V gene encodes CDR1 SGHVS and CDR2 FQNEAQ. V shed 2 bases and J shed 7 bases, with 12 bases lying between them. The CDR3 is CASSLYRGVNEQFF. CDR3 nucleotide sequence: TGTGCCAGCAGCTTATACCGAGGGGTGAATGAGCAGTTCTTC.

As DNA, the CDR3 is TGTGCCACCACCCCCAGGAATGAGCAGTTCTTC. Its protein is CATTPRNEQFF. The rearrangement uses TRBV6-6 and TRBJ2-1; the D is unclear. Trimming pared 10 bases from V and 7 bases from J, leaving 11 bases between. CDR3 length: 11 residues. Germline loops: CDR1 MNHNY, CDR2 SVGAGI (reference sequence).

This clone has just one count. V and J are TRBV10-3 and TRBJ2-3; D gene unclear. Germline assignment: CDR1 ENHRY and CDR2 SYGVKD. Trimming stripped 3 bases from V and 0 bases from J, with 13 bases between. CDR3 length equals 16 residues. The CDR3 protein is CAISDPGGSSTDTQYF. The CDR3 DNA reads as TGTGCCATCAGTGATCCTGGCGGTTCTAGCACAGATACGCAGTATTTT.

The CDR3 nucleotides read TGTGCCAGCAGCCAGGGACAGGGCTCCTACGAGCAGTACTTC. Protein product: CASSQGQGSYEQYF. The chain has TRBV9 and TRBJ2-7, with 9 bases fitting TRBD1. CDR3 length: 14 amino acids. The V gene end was trimmed by 4 bases and the J gene end by 0 bases; junction bases not matched to a gene: 2. Germline V gene lookup returns CDR1 SGDLS and CDR2 YYNGEE.

This chain connects TRBV7-9 to TRBJ2-7; 8 positions match TRBD1. The V gene end was trimmed by 0 bases and the J gene end by 4 bases; junction bases not matched to a gene: 8. This CDR3 has 16 residues. The germline V gene has CDR1 SEHNR and CDR2 FQNEAQ (reference sequence). The CDR3 loop reads CASSLASGGAMYEQYF. In DNA, the CDR3 is TGTGCCAGCAGCTTAGCGTCAGGGGGCGCAATGTACGAGCAGTACTTC. Filled out from reference TRBV7-9 and TRBJ2-7, the complete variable domain reads DTGVSQNPRHKITKRGQNVTFRCDPISEHNRLYWYRQTLGQGPEFLTYFQNEAQLEKSRLLSDRFSAERPKGSFSTLEIQRTEQGDSAMYLCASSLASGGAMYEQYFGPGTRLTVT.

The rearrangement uses TRBV11-3 and TRBJ2-1; TRBD2 matches 10 bases. Germline CDR1 reads SGHNT; CDR2 reads YENEEA. With V trimmed by 0 bases and J by 1 base, 3 bases remained unmatched. This CDR3 is built from 17 residues. CDR3 loop: CASSLEGLASSYNEQFF. CDR3 sequence (DNA): TGTGCCAGCAGCTTAGAGGGACTAGCGAGTTCCTACAATGAGCAGTTCTTC.

V gene TRBV6-1 combines with J gene TRBJ1-1; D not certain. Germline V CDR1 and CDR2: MNHNS, SASEGT. The ends were cut back, 2 bases at V and 3 bases at J, with 7 bases in the middle. The CDR3 consists of 13 residues. The chain's CDR3 is CASSEHVYTEAFF. The CDR3 DNA reads as TGTGCCAGCAGTGAACACGTCTACACTGAAGCTTTCTTT.

The chain uses TRBV20-1 and TRBJ1-5, with D perhaps TRBD1 (5 bases). The germline V gene encodes CDR1 DFQATT and CDR2 SNEGSKA (reference sequence). V was pared by 3 bases and J by 5 bases, with 17 bases between. The CDR3 is 15 amino acids. In DNA form, the CDR3 reads TGCAGTGCTAGTGTTGCGCCGGACACTGATCAGCCCCAGCATTTT. The encoded protein is CSASVAPDTDQPQHF.

The V gene is TRBV7-9, the J gene TRBJ1-2, with TRBD1 matching over 7 bases. Germline lookup yields CDR1 SEHNR and CDR2 FQNEAQ (reference sequence). The CDR3 covers 18 residues. Unmatched junction bases numbered 21, after V lost 3 bases and J lost 8 bases. CDR3 nucleotides: TGTGCCAGCAGCTTTACCCCCCCTGACAGGGCTACATGGAGGGGCTACACCTTC. Translation gives CASSFTPPDRATWRGYTF. The whole variable domain, remainder taken from reference TRBV7-9 and TRBJ1-2, is DTGVSQNPRHKITKRGQNVTFRCDPISEHNRLYWYRQTLGQGPEFLTYFQNEAQLEKSRLLSDRFSAERPKGSFSTLEIQRTEQGDSAMYLCASSFTPPDRATWRGYTFGSGTRLTVV.